A single sample is the source of the 11 T cell receptor beta chains below, sequenced in a study of T cell clusters in autoimmune cytopenias. Tens of thousands of genome equivalents of blood DNA were amplified for TRB. TRB was amplified by touch-down multiplex PCR, primer pools A and B combined. From the multiplex PCR reads, TCRdb lists one entry per CDR3 protein and no DNA. The specimen's table records around 12,000 distinct CDR3 sequences. Sequenced sample: peripheral blood. The receptors originated from a human donor with an autoimmune cytopenia or autoimmune hepatitis (not recorded which).

The V and J genes are TRBV19 and TRBJ1-2. The CDR3 is made up of 12 amino acids. Germline V gene data show CDR1 as LNHDA and CDR2 as SQIVND (reference sequence). Here the CDR3 reads CASSEGYYGYTF.

This clonotype is labeled medium-sized based on frequency. This chain connects TRBV18 to TRBJ2-2; TCRdb's D call of TRBD2 is untestable without DNA. Per the germline V gene, CDR1 is KGHSH and CDR2 is LQKENI. The CDR3 has 15 residues. The CDR3 spells CASSDTGTYTGELFF. Variable domain in full (rest from reference TRBV18 and TRBJ2-2): NAGVMQNPRHLVRRRGQEARLRCSPMKGHSHVYWYRQLPEEGLKFMVYLQKENIIDESGMPKERFSAEFPKEGPSILRIQQVVRGDSAAYFCASSDTGTYTGELFFGEGSRLTVL.

The chain employs TRBV28 and TRBJ1-6; TCRdb selects TRBD1, and the lack of DNA leaves this call unchecked. Germline loops: CDR1 MDHEN, CDR2 SYDVKM. This CDR3 has 15 residues. This CDR3 is CASSLTDRVGSPLHF.

Frequency places this clonotype as medium-sized (0.01 to 0.1%). J is TRBJ2-1 and V is TRBV29-1; there is no DNA to check the TCRdb D call of TRBD2. The length of the CDR3 is 14 residues. The germline V gene has CDR1 SQVTM and CDR2 ANQGSEA. CDR3 protein: CSVIRAYSRDEQFF.

The V call is TRBV6-5, the J call TRBJ2-7; the TCRdb D gene call, TRBD1, has no DNA to confirm it. The CDR3 runs 15 residues. Germline CDR1 reads MNHEY; CDR2 reads SVGAGI. CDR3 protein: CASSYDAGSSYEQYF.

The chain is built from TRBV6-6 and TRBJ2-1; there is no DNA to check the TCRdb D call of TRBD1. The CDR3 length is 14 residues. Germline lookup yields CDR1 MNHNY and CDR2 SVGAGI (reference sequence). The CDR3 loop reads CASSYSKRGDEQFF.

This clonotype is labeled medium-sized based on frequency. The chain combines TRBV29-1 with TRBJ2-7; TCRdb names TRBD1, which stays unverified in the absence of DNA. The CDR3 is made up of 14 amino acids. Germline V gene data show CDR1 as SQVTM and CDR2 as ANQGSEA. The CDR3 loop reads CSVTRGDRTYEQYF.

By frequency, this clonotype is medium-sized. The J gene is TRBJ2-3, the V gene TRBV19; TCRdb's D call of TRBD1 is untestable without DNA. This CDR3 has 18 residues. Germline V gene sequence: CDR1 LNHDA, CDR2 SQIVND (reference sequence). This CDR3 reads CASSIFWPDWGARDTQYF.

The J gene is TRBJ2-1, the V gene TRBV24-1; as DNA is missing, the TRBD1 call by TCRdb cannot be tested. The germline gives CDR1 KGHDR, CDR2 SFDVKD. This CDR3 region has 17 residues. The CDR3 region is CATSDSHRVGSYNEQFF.

The CDR3 loop is CASSYFRDTEAFF. V gene TRBV6-5 combines with J gene TRBJ1-1. Germline CDR1 MNHEY, CDR2 SVGAGI. This CDR3 has 13 amino acids.

This clonotype shows up as medium-sized (0.01 to 0.1%) by frequency. The chain uses TRBV29-1 and TRBJ1-3. The CDR3 length is 12 residues. Germline V lookup: CDR1 SQVTM, CDR2 ANQGSEA. CDR3 in amino acids: CSVISPGNTIYF.